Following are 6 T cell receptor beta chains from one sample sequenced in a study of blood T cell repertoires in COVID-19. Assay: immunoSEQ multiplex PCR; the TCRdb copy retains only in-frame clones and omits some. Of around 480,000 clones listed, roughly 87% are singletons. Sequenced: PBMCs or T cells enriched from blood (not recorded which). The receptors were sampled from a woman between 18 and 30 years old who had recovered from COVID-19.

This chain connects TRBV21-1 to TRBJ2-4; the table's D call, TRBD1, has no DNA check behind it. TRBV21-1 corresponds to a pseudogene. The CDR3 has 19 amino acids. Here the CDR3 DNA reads TGTGCCAGCAGCAAAGAGGGGACAGGGGGCGGGCAGGCCAAAAACATTCAGTACTTC. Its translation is CASSKEGTGGGQAKNIQYF.

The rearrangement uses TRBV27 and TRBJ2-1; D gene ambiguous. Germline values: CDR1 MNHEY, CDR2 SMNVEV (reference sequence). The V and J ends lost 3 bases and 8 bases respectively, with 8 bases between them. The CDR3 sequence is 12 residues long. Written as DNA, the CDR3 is TGTGCCAGCAGTTTTGGCAGCGATGAGCAGTTCTTC. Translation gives CASSFGSDEQFF.

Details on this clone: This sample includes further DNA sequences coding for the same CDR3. For the CDR3, the DNA is TGTGCCAGCAGCTTAGATCGGCTAGCGGGGGGCGAGCAGTACTTC. Translation: CASSLDRLAGGEQYF. V and J are TRBV11-2 and TRBJ2-7; TRBD2 matches at 11 bases. The V and J ends lost 0 bases and 6 bases, in that order; junction bases with no gene match: 4. The germline gives CDR1 SGHAT, CDR2 FQNNGV. The CDR3 contains 15 residues.

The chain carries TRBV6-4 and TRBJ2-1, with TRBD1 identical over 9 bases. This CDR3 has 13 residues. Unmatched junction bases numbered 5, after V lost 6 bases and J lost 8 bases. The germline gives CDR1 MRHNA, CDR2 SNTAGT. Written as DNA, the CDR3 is TGTGCCAGCAGGACTACAGGGGGCGATGAGCAGTTCTTC. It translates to CASRTTGGDEQFF.

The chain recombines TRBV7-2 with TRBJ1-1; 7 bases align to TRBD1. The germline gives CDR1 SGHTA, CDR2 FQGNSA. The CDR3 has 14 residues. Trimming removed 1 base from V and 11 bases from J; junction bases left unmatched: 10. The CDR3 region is CASSLVMSGGRAFF. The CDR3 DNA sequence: TGTGCCAGCAGCTTAGTAATGTCAGGGGGAAGGGCTTTCTTT.

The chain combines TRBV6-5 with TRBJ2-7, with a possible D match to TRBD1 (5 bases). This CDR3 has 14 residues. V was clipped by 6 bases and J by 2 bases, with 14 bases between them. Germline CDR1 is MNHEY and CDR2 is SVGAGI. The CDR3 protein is CASRKVGPTYEQYF. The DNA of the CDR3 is TGTGCCAGCAGAAAGGTGGGGCCGACCTACGAGCAGTACTTC.